What follows are 26 T cell receptor beta chains derived from one specimen sequenced in a study of T cells in localized non-small cell lung cancer. Libraries were prepared by immunoSEQ multiplex PCR; TCRdb keeps only in-frame clonotypes and omits some of them. Of more than 950 clones in the sample, approximately 23% were seen once. The sequencing used normal lung tissue next to the tumor, collected before any cancer treatment. These receptors were collected from a male donor at least 60 years old with stage I lung adenocarcinoma.

The chain has TRBV28 and TRBJ1-1; D is unresolved. Germline V gene lookup returns CDR1 MDHEN and CDR2 SYDVKM. This CDR3 region has 12 residues. V lost 5 bases and J lost 8, with 12 bases in between. The DNA for the CDR3 is TGTGCCAGCAGTGTACCGCCCGGGGAAGCTTTCTTT. This translates into CASSVPPGEAFF.

This clone is classed as large (0.1 to 1%). The chain joins TRBV11-3 to TRBJ1-1, with 7 bases aligning to TRBD1. Germline CDR1 and CDR2: SGHNT and YENEEA. CDR3 length: 14 residues. V was clipped by 6 bases and J by 4 bases; unmatched bases: 8. The CDR3 sequence is CASRHRQGGTEAFF. CDR3 coding DNA: TGTGCCAGCAGACACAGACAGGGTGGCACTGAAGCTTTCTTT.

This clone was counted between two and nine times. This chain uses TRBV14 with TRBJ1-2; D is unresolved. The CDR3 runs 13 residues. V was pared by 3 bases and J by 4 bases, with 9 bases between. Per the germline V gene, CDR1 is SGHDN and CDR2 is FVKESK. The CDR3 reads CASSQVYSYGYTF. The CDR3 nucleotides read TGTGCCAGCAGCCAGGTGTATTCCTATGGCTACACCTTC.

This rearrangement joins TRBV19 to TRBJ2-6; D uncertain. The ends were cut back, 3 bases at V and 2 bases at J, with 2 bases in the middle. Germline-derived CDR1 and CDR2 are LNHDA and SQIVND (reference sequence). The length of the CDR3 is 13 residues. CDR3 in amino acids: CASSIPGANVLTF. CDR3 DNA sequence: TGTGCCAGTAGTATCCCTGGGGCCAACGTCCTGACTTTC.

This clone has more than one count but fewer than ten. Here the CDR3 DNA reads TGTGCCAGCAGCCGAGACAGTTTGAACTATGGCTACACCTTC. It translates to CASSRDSLNYGYTF. The rearrangement links TRBV7-6 to TRBJ1-2; TRBD1 might be the D (5 bases). Per the germline V gene, CDR1 is SGHVS and CDR2 is FNYEAQ. The V and J ends lost 5 bases and 2 bases respectively, with 12 bases between them. The CDR3 contains 14 residues.

This clone was detected a few times. This chain connects TRBV14 to TRBJ2-7; TRBD1 or TRBD2 may be the D gene (5 bases each). The germline V gene has CDR1 SGHDN and CDR2 FVKESK. The CDR3 length is 13 residues. Trimming took off 4 bases at V and 3 bases at J, with 10 bases between the two ends. The CDR3 DNA reads as TGTGCCAGCAGCCTAAGGGACGGCTACGAGCAGTACTTC. Its protein product is CASSLRDGYEQYF. The variable domain in full, with the rest retrieved from reference TRBV14 and TRBJ2-7, is EAGVTQFPSHSVIEKGQTVTLRCDPISGHDNLYWYRRVMGKEIKFLLHFVKESKQDESGMPNNRFLAERTGGTYSTLKVQPAELEDSGVYFCASSLRDGYEQYFGPGTRLTVT.

CDR3 region: CASNGGGYNEQFF. The CDR3, as DNA: TGTGCCAGCAATGGAGGGGGTTACAATGAGCAGTTCTTC. The rearrangement joins TRBV7-8 to TRBJ2-1; D could derive from TRBD1 or TRBD2 (6 bases each). Looked up from germline, CDR1 is SGHVS and CDR2 is FQNEAQ. V dropped 7 bases and J dropped 4 bases, with 11 bases sitting between them. This CDR3 is 13 amino acids long.

In its sample, this clone was seen a few times. This rearrangement joins TRBV7-5 to TRBJ2-7; the tabulated D call, TRBD1, remains unverified against the DNA. TRBV7-5 is assigned pseudogene status. This CDR3 spans 17 amino acids. CDR3 sequence: CASSPNHRTGTRGEQYF. Written as DNA, the CDR3 is TGTGCCAGCAGCCCAAACCATCGGACAGGGACAAGGGGGGAGCAGTACTTC.

This clone turned up a few times. The chain has TRBV19 and TRBJ1-5; D might be TRBD1 (6 bases). The germline V gene has CDR1 LNHDA and CDR2 SQIVND (reference sequence). This CDR3 region has 13 residues. V lost 9 bases and J 0 bases, leaving 9 bases between the germline ends. The CDR3 DNA sequence: TGTGCCAGCGAACAGGGTAGCAATCAGCCCCAGCATTTT. Residues: CASEQGSNQPQHF.

The rearrangement links TRBV18 to TRBJ2-7, with D unclear. The CDR3 length is 12 residues. V shed 6 bases and J shed 0 bases, with 6 bases lying between them. Germline values: CDR1 KGHSH, CDR2 LQKENI. The DNA of the CDR3 is TGTGCCAGCTCGCAAAGCTCCTACGAGCAGTACTTC. Its protein product is CASSQSSYEQYF. The variable domain in full, with the rest retrieved from reference TRBV18 and TRBJ2-7, is NAGVMQNPRHLVRRRGQEARLRCSPMKGHSHVYWYRQLPEEGLKFMVYLQKENIIDESGMPKERFSAEFPKEGPSILRIQQVVRGDSAAYFCASSQSSYEQYFGPGTRLTVT.

The chain joins TRBV18 to TRBJ2-1; possibly TRBD1 for D (6 bases). V was clipped by 2 bases and J by 0 bases, with 14 bases between them. The CDR3 is made up of 17 amino acids. The germline CDR1 and CDR2 sequences are KGHSH and LQKENI. The chain's CDR3 is CASSPVMLGASYNEQFF. CDR3 DNA sequence: TGTGCCAGCTCACCAGTTATGCTGGGGGCCTCCTACAATGAGCAGTTCTTC.

V gene TRBV14 combines with J gene TRBJ1-2; no clear D gene. Germline lookup yields CDR1 SGHDN and CDR2 FVKESK. The CDR3 is 14 amino acids. Trimming took 4 bases from V and 4 from J, leaving 13 bases between them. This chain's CDR3 is CASSPSGSLYGYTF. The CDR3 region has the DNA TGTGCCAGCAGCCCAAGCGGGAGCCTCTATGGCTACACCTTC.

This clone is medium-sized (0.01 to 0.1%) in the sample. The chain links TRBV4-1 to TRBJ1-3; 10 bases match TRBD1. V shed 3 bases and J 4 bases; nucleotides not matched to a gene: 9. Germline CDR1 reads MGHRA; CDR2 reads YSYEKL. This CDR3 region has 17 residues. The CDR3 DNA is TGCGCCAGCAGCCAGGCGACAGGGGGCGCGGAAGGAAACACCATATATTTT. This sequence encodes CASSQATGGAEGNTIYF.

This clone was seen more than once but under ten times. The chain combines TRBV6-8 with TRBJ1-2; D is unresolved. Germline loops: CDR1 MNHGY, CDR2 SAAAGT. CDR3 length equals 13 residues. Trimming took off 5 bases at V and 3 bases at J, with 10 bases between the two ends. CDR3 DNA sequence: TGTGCCAGCAGTCGTAACGGTGACTATGGCTACACCTTC. This translates into CASSRNGDYGYTF.

The chain has TRBV19 and TRBJ1-2, with D possibly TRBD1 on 6 matching bases. This CDR3 is built from 14 residues. Germline values: CDR1 LNHDA, CDR2 SQIVND (reference sequence). V was cut by 6 bases and J by 1 base, with 12 bases left in between. The CDR3 sequence is CASRPGAGNYGYTF. The CDR3 DNA reads TGTGCCAGTAGGCCAGGGGCGGGTAACTATGGCTACACCTTC. Based on the CDR3 plus reference TRBV19 and TRBJ1-2, the full variable domain is DGGITQSPKYLFRKEGQNVTLSCEQNLNHDAMYWYRQDPGQGLRLIYYSQIVNDFQKGDIAEGYSVSREKKESFPLTVTSAQKNPTAFYLCASRPGAGNYGYTFGSGTRLTVV.

This clone was recorded a few times. The chain couples TRBV9 to TRBJ2-3; TRBD2 might be the D (6 bases). Germline loops: CDR1 SGDLS, CDR2 YYNGEE. V was clipped by 0 bases and J by 5 bases, with 16 bases between them. The length of the CDR3 is 16 residues. This CDR3 is CASSVGTSTAGDTQYF. In nucleotides, the CDR3 is TGTGCCAGCAGCGTAGGAACTAGCACCGCTGGAGATACGCAGTATTTT.

This chain connects TRBV18 to TRBJ2-1, with 9 bases fitting TRBD1. CDR3 size: 18 residues. J gave up 0 bases and V 4 bases, and 10 bases lay outside the gene matches. Germline V gene data show CDR1 as KGHSH and CDR2 as LQKENI. The CDR3 region is CASSLQRPGQGSYNEQFF. The CDR3 region has the DNA TGTGCCAGCTCACTACAGCGACCGGGACAGGGCTCCTACAATGAGCAGTTCTTC.

The CDR3 reads CASSRLEGGAQHF. CDR3 bases: TGTGCCAGCAGCCGACTCGAGGGGGGGGCCCAGCATTTT. The chain joins TRBV28 to TRBJ1-5, with D possibly being TRBD1 (6 bases). V was pared by 6 bases and J by 11 bases, with 17 bases between. The CDR3 runs 13 residues. Per germline, CDR1 MDHEN and CDR2 SYDVKM.

This chain links TRBV9 with TRBJ1-6, with D possibly TRBD1 on 6 matching bases. The length of the CDR3 is 16 residues. Germline V CDR1 and CDR2: SGDLS, YYNGEE. Trimming removed 0 bases from V and 5 bases from J, with 12 bases in between. The CDR3: CASSVGRDTNNSPLHF. The CDR3 DNA reads as TGTGCCAGCAGCGTAGGGAGGGACACAAATAATTCACCCCTCCACTTT. Supplemented by reference TRBV9 and TRBJ1-6, the full variable domain reads DSGVTQTPKHLITATGQRVTLRCSPRSGDLSVYWYQQSLDQGLQFLIQYYNGEERAKGNILERFSAQQFPDLHSELNLSSLELGDSALYFCASSVGRDTNNSPLHFGNGTRLTVT.

Sample share makes this clone medium-sized (0.01 to 0.1%). Written as DNA, the CDR3 is TGTGCCAGCAGTGCGGGACTAGCGGGGCTCGTGACCCAGTACTTC. Residues: CASSAGLAGLVTQYF. The V call is TRBV6-8, the J call TRBJ2-5, with 13 bases fitting TRBD2. The V gene's germline CDR1 is MNHGY and CDR2 SAAAGT. The CDR3 runs 15 residues. Unmatched junction bases numbered 7, after V lost 5 bases and J lost 7 bases.

By sample share, this clone is medium-sized. This chain joins TRBV9 and TRBJ2-7; D is unresolved. V was cut by 2 bases and J by 0 bases, with 9 bases left in between. The CDR3 is 14 amino acids. CDR1 SGDLS and CDR2 YYNGEE come from the germline V gene. In DNA form, the CDR3 reads TGTGCCAGCAGCGTTGCGGAGATCTCCTACGAGCAGTACTTC. Translation: CASSVAEISYEQYF.

V and J are TRBV11-3 and TRBJ2-7, with TRBD1 matching over 9 bases. Trimming at V came to 0 bases and at J to 7 bases, leaving 16 bases not matched to a gene. Per the germline V gene, CDR1 is SGHNT and CDR2 is YENEEA. There are 18 residues in the CDR3. This CDR3 reads CASSLEGQGLSAGREQYF. CDR3 bases: TGTGCCAGCAGCTTAGAGGGACAGGGTCTGTCGGCCGGACGGGAGCAGTACTTC.

This chain connects TRBV6-8 to TRBJ1-1; tentative D call: TRBD1 (6 bases). This CDR3 comprises 13 residues. Germline loops: CDR1 MNHGY, CDR2 SAAAGT. Trimming removed 10 bases at V and 3 bases at J, with 15 bases between. CDR3 coding DNA: TGTGCCATCAGCTCCGGGGGCGACACTGAAGCTTTCTTT. This gives the protein CAISSGGDTEAFF.

By frequency in the sample, this clone is medium-sized. The chain links TRBV9 to TRBJ1-2; D perhaps matches TRBD1 (6 bases). This CDR3 spans 13 amino acids. V lost 10 bases and J 8 bases, leaving 21 bases between the germline ends. The V gene's germline CDR1 is SGDLS and CDR2 YYNGEE. CDR3 in amino acids: CASQGSQPAGYTF. Here the CDR3 DNA reads TGTGCCTCTCAGGGGTCGCAGCCCGCCGGCTACACCTTC.

This clone has more than one count but fewer than ten. The chain is built from TRBV18 and TRBJ2-7; 7 nucleotides line up with TRBD1. The CDR3 has 18 residues. Per germline, CDR1 KGHSH and CDR2 LQKENI. J lost 2 bases, V lost 0 bases, and 13 bases had no gene match. CDR3 DNA sequence: TGTGCCAGCTCACCACCGAATAGGGGGCCGGGTCAACCCTACGAGCAGTACTTC. Translating gives CASSPPNRGPGQPYEQYF.

This clone was seen a handful of times. V usage is TRBV15 and J usage is TRBJ2-5, with TRBD1 matching 10 bases. The CDR3 runs 15 residues. With V trimmed by 8 bases and J by 4 bases, 10 bases remained unmatched. Germline V gives CDR1 LNHNV, CDR2 YYDKDF (reference sequence). CDR3: CATAPDDRGRETQYF. In DNA, the CDR3 is TGTGCCACCGCCCCTGATGACAGGGGGCGAGAGACCCAGTACTTC.